These 27 T cell receptor beta chains came from one sample sequenced in a study of cytomegalovirus exposure and HLA in healthy donors. Amplification used 60 Vbeta primers and 13 Jbeta primers. The method was immunoSEQ multiplex PCR; TCRdb's version includes in-frame clones alone and lacks a portion of them. The repertoire includes 150,000 to 200,000 clones, around 72% of them detected once, and 6.5% to 9% sits in the top ten. The sequenced sample was PBMCs. These receptors were obtained from a woman aged 40 to 55 in good health and CMV-seropositive.

This clone was observed a handful of times. This chain connects TRBV27 to TRBJ2-7, with 13 bases that match TRBD2. Trimming at V came to 6 bases and at J to 2 bases, leaving 16 bases not matched to a gene. CDR3 size: 19 residues. Germline lookup yields CDR1 MNHEY and CDR2 SMNVEV (reference sequence). This CDR3 is CASRPYLSRGLAGTYEQYF. CDR3 in DNA: TGTGCCAGCAGGCCATATCTTTCCCGGGGACTAGCGGGGACCTACGAGCAGTACTTC.

The DNA of the CDR3 is TGCGCCAGCAGTGCCGAAGCGTCCTATGGCTACACCTTC. Protein: CASSAEASYGYTF. The rearrangement links TRBV10-2 to TRBJ1-2; D unclear. The length of the CDR3 is 13 residues. Trimming stripped 4 bases from V and 4 bases from J, with 10 bases between. Germline assignment: CDR1 WSHSY and CDR2 SAAADI.

This chain uses TRBV15 with TRBJ1-5; D is perhaps TRBD1 (5 bases). CDR3 length: 14 residues. CDR1 is LNHNV, CDR2 YYDKDF, per germline (reference sequence). The V gene lost 0 bases and the J gene lost 3 bases, with 6 bases spanning the gap. CDR3: CATSREGDNQPQHF. The CDR3 DNA reads TGTGCCACCAGCAGAGAAGGGGACAATCAGCCCCAGCATTTT.

There are a few counts of this clone. This sequence joins TRBV19 and TRBJ2-3; a possible D gene is TRBD2 (7 bases). From germline, CDR1 is LNHDA and CDR2 SQIVND (reference sequence). V lost 8 bases to trimming and J lost 6 bases, with 21 bases between them. The CDR3 spans 15 residues. CDR3 coding DNA: TGTGCCAGTTCCCCGCAGGGGACTAAACTGGATACGCAGTATTTT. Its protein is CASSPQGTKLDTQYF. Full variable domain (outside the CDR3, taken from reference TRBV19 and TRBJ2-3): DGGITQSPKYLFRKEGQNVTLSCEQNLNHDAMYWYRQDPGQGLRLIYYSQIVNDFQKGDIAEGYSVSREKKESFPLTVTSAQKNPTAFYLCASSPQGTKLDTQYFGPGTRLTVL.

Concerning this clone itself: The same CDR3 arises from other DNA sequences in this sample as well. The chain links TRBV30 to TRBJ1-3, with unresolved D. The V end was cut by 4 bases, the J end by 0 bases, with 4 bases between. The CDR3 contains 12 residues. Germline CDR1 is GTSNPN and CDR2 is SVGIG (reference sequence). The CDR3: CAWTSSGNTIYF. The CDR3 nucleotides are TGTGCCTGGACCAGCTCTGGAAACACCATATATTTT.

The chain couples TRBV7-6 to TRBJ1-1, with 9 positions matching TRBD1. In germline, CDR1 is SGHVS, CDR2 FNYEAQ. The CDR3 totals 15 residues. Trimming at V came to 3 bases and at J to 0 bases, leaving 2 bases not matched to a gene. The DNA of the CDR3 is TGTGCCAGCAGCTTGACAGGGGGGGTGAACACTGAAGCTTTCTTT. Protein: CASSLTGGVNTEAFF.

The chain links TRBV14 to TRBJ1-1; D not certain. The CDR3 sequence is 15 residues long. V lost 4 bases, J lost 4 bases, and 16 bases lay in between. CDR1 is SGHDN and CDR2 is FVKESK in the germline V gene. Here the CDR3 DNA reads TGTGCCAGCAGCCCTCTAACTATTCAAGGCACTGAAGCTTTCTTT. Its translation is CASSPLTIQGTEAFF.

The chain is built from TRBV27 and TRBJ1-1; unclear D gene. The CDR3 has 13 residues. Per the germline V gene, CDR1 is MNHEY and CDR2 is SMNVEV (reference sequence). V dropped 0 bases and J dropped 8 bases, with 10 bases sitting between them. CDR3: CASSLSVGAEAFF. The DNA of the CDR3 is TGTGCCAGCAGTTTATCTGTGGGCGCGGAAGCTTTCTTT.

CDR3 DNA: TGTGCCTGGAGTGGAGGGCAGTTGAACACTGAAGCTTTCTTT. Translated, it gives CAWSGGQLNTEAFF. This chain joins TRBV30 and TRBJ1-1; no clear D gene. V was cut by 1 base and J by 0 bases, with 9 bases left in between. The germline CDR1 and CDR2 sequences are GTSNPN and SVGIG (reference sequence). The CDR3 has 14 amino acids.

This chain joins TRBV29-1 and TRBJ1-2, with D uncertain. The germline V gene has CDR1 SQVTM and CDR2 ANQGSEA. The CDR3 has 12 amino acids. V lost 1 base and J 4 bases, leaving 7 bases between the germline ends. The CDR3 sequence is CSVEAQIYGYTF. As DNA, the CDR3 is TGCAGCGTTGAAGCACAGATCTATGGCTACACCTTC.

This chain joins TRBV13 and TRBJ1-1, with D maybe TRBD1 (5 bases). Germline V gene data show CDR1 as PRHDT and CDR2 as FYEKMQ (reference sequence). This CDR3 region has 14 residues. V was clipped by 5 bases and J by 7 bases, with 17 bases between them. The CDR3, as DNA: TGTGCCAGCAGCCCCGACAGATCGAGAATTGAAGCTTTCTTT. Amino acid sequence: CASSPDRSRIEAFF. The full variable domain, rest sourced from reference TRBV13 and TRBJ1-1, is AAGVIQSPRHLIKEKRETATLKCYPIPRHDTVYWYQQGPGQDPQFLISFYEKMQSDKGSIPDRFSAQQFSDYHSELNMSSLELGDSALYFCASSPDRSRIEAFFGQGTRLTVV.

This chain joins TRBV6-1 and TRBJ1-3; D is uncertain. CDR3 size: 12 residues. V dropped 7 bases and J dropped 3 bases, with 7 bases sitting between them. CDR1 MNHNS and CDR2 SASEGT come from the germline V gene. CDR3 bases: TGTGCCAGCATAAACAGTGGAAACACCATATATTTT. It codes for CASINSGNTIYF.

This clone was seen many times. Sequence at one end of the junction differs from germline and may be a read error. Other DNA sequences from this sample encode an identical CDR3 as well. CDR3 amino acids: CASSLGTGGTGELFF. In DNA, the CDR3 is TGTGCCAGCAGCTTGGGGACAGGGGGGACCGGGGAGCTGTTTTTT. The V and J genes are TRBV5-1 and TRBJ2-2, with 11 positions matching TRBD1. The CDR3 is 15 residues long. Per the germline V gene, CDR1 is SGHRS and CDR2 is YFSETQ.

V usage is TRBV25-1 and J usage is TRBJ2-5; 9 bases fit TRBD1. CDR3 length equals 16 residues. V shed 4 bases and J 5 bases; nucleotides not matched to a gene: 11. The germline gives CDR1 MGHDK, CDR2 SYGVNS. CDR3 protein: CASSATLGQGMETQYF. CDR3 sequence (DNA): TGTGCCAGCAGTGCGACCCTGGGACAGGGAATGGAGACCCAGTACTTC.

This chain uses TRBV7-9 with TRBJ2-3; 8 bases are a match to TRBD2. The CDR3 runs 16 residues. V shed 5 bases, J shed 0 bases, and the junction held 7 bases outside the gene matches. Per germline, CDR1 SEHNR and CDR2 FQNEAQ (reference sequence). The DNA of the CDR3 is TGTGCCAGCAGCAAGCGGGGGCGGTCTAGCACAGATACGCAGTATTTT. Its translation is CASSKRGRSSTDTQYF.

The rearrangement uses TRBV30 and TRBJ1-5; D may be TRBD1 (5 bases). CDR3 length: 16 amino acids. Germline CDR1 GTSNPN, CDR2 SVGIG (reference sequence). The germline V and J ends were trimmed by 2 bases and 2 bases, with 16 bases remaining between them. In DNA form, the CDR3 reads TGTGCCTGGAGTACTGGCGGGGGAAGAGGCAATCAGCCCCAGCATTTT. Its translation is CAWSTGGGRGNQPQHF.

The chain couples TRBV18 to TRBJ2-7; possible D gene TRBD1, 6 bases. This CDR3 is built from 12 residues. V lost 3 bases to trimming and J lost 3 bases, with 6 bases between them. CDR1 is KGHSH, CDR2 LQKENI, per germline. The CDR3 reads CASSPDSYEQYF. The CDR3 bases are TGTGCCAGCTCACCGGACAGCTACGAGCAGTACTTC.

The V gene is TRBV5-1, the J gene TRBJ1-4, with a weak D call TRBD1 (6 bases). Looked up from germline, CDR1 is SGHRS and CDR2 is YFSETQ. The CDR3 totals 15 residues. V was trimmed by 4 bases and J by 8 bases, leaving 18 bases between them. CDR3 in DNA: TGCGCCAGCAGCGAGCAACAGGGAACGAGGGAAAAACTGTTTTTT. Translating it yields CASSEQQGTREKLFF.

The rearrangement links TRBV4-1 to TRBJ1-2; D is undetermined. The CDR3 runs to 12 residues. Per the germline V gene, CDR1 is MGHRA and CDR2 is YSYEKL. V was clipped by 3 bases and J by 4 bases, with 6 bases between them. CDR3 in amino acids: CASSQEFYGYTF. The CDR3 region has the DNA TGCGCCAGCAGCCAGGAGTTCTATGGCTACACCTTC.

V gene TRBV9 combines with J gene TRBJ2-2, with TRBD2 matching over 8 bases. Germline CDR1 is SGDLS and CDR2 is YYNGEE. The CDR3 length is 18 residues. V was clipped by 2 bases and J by 9 bases; unmatched bases: 18. The CDR3 DNA reads TGTGCCAGCAGCGTTGGTCTTATCGGGGGGGTCCTCAGCCGGGAGCTGTTTTTT. This encodes CASSVGLIGGVLSRELFF.

This clone was detected a few times. In DNA form, the CDR3 reads TGTGCCAGCAGCGTAGAGGTGGGGGGATACACTGAAGCTTTCTTT. This sequence encodes CASSVEVGGYTEAFF. The gene calls are TRBV9 and TRBJ1-1, with D possibly matching TRBD1 (5 bases). This CDR3 is 15 amino acids long. Per germline, CDR1 SGDLS and CDR2 YYNGEE. V was trimmed by 0 bases and J by 3 bases, leaving 12 bases between them. Based on the CDR3 plus reference TRBV9 and TRBJ1-1, the full variable domain is DSGVTQTPKHLITATGQRVTLRCSPRSGDLSVYWYQQSLDQGLQFLIQYYNGEERAKGNILERFSAQQFPDLHSELNLSSLELGDSALYFCASSVEVGGYTEAFFGQGTRLTVV.

V gene TRBV5-1 combines with J gene TRBJ1-2, with 8 bases aligning to TRBD1. J lost 9 bases, V lost 3 bases, and 7 bases had no gene match. The CDR3 is 13 residues long. Germline assignment: CDR1 SGHRS and CDR2 YFSETQ. The CDR3 coding sequence is TGCGCCAGCAGCTGGATCGGACAGGGTAGCTACACCTTC. Translated, it gives CASSWIGQGSYTF. The full variable domain, rest sourced from reference TRBV5-1 and TRBJ1-2, is KAGVTQTPRYLIKTRGQQVTLSCSPISGHRSVSWYQQTPGQGLQFLFEYFSETQRNKGNFPGRFSGRQFSNSRSEMNVSTLELGDSALYLCASSWIGQGSYTFGSGTRLTVV.

The DNA for the CDR3 is TGCGCCAGCAGTCTTCGACTAGCGGCTTACGAGCAGTACTTC. Protein: CASSLRLAAYEQYF. The chain has TRBV4-1 and TRBJ2-5, with 9 bases that match TRBD2. The end of the DNA fits TRBJ2-7 better, so the J call may be wrong. CDR3 length: 14 amino acids. Germline V CDR1 and CDR2: MGHRA, YSYEKL.

This sequence joins TRBV30 and TRBJ1-1, with unresolved D. With 2 bases removed from V and 2 bases from J, the gap between germline ends came to 6 bases. Germline CDR1 and CDR2: GTSNPN and SVGIG (reference sequence). CDR3 size: 12 residues. Here the CDR3 reads CAWSQSNTEAFF. DNA for the CDR3: TGTGCCTGGAGTCAGTCTAACACTGAAGCTTTCTTT. The complete variable domain, with remaining parts taken from reference TRBV30 and TRBJ1-1, reads SQTIHQWPATLVQPVGSPLSLECTVEGTSNPNLYWYRQAAGRGLQLLFYSVGIGQISSEVPQNLSASRPQDRQFILSSKKLLLSDSGFYLCAWSQSNTEAFFGQGTRLTVV.

CDR3 sequence (DNA): TGCGCCAGCAGCCAAGAGGGGCGGGGGGGGGATACGCAGTATTTT. Translation: CASSQEGRGGDTQYF. V and J are TRBV4-1 and TRBJ2-3; 9 bases align to TRBD2. V was clipped by 0 bases and J by 6 bases; unmatched bases: 4. The CDR3 spans 15 residues. The germline CDR1 and CDR2 sequences are MGHRA and YSYEKL.

In the case of this clone: The same CDR3 also results from other DNA sequences found in this sample. This chain links TRBV7-6 with TRBJ2-1, with D possibly matching TRBD2 (7 bases). The CDR3 spans 15 residues. The V gene lost 3 bases and the J gene lost 1 base, with 10 bases spanning the gap. The germline V gene has CDR1 SGHVS and CDR2 FNYEAQ. For the CDR3, the DNA is TGTGCCAGCAGCTTGGGGGGGCGATCCTACAATGAGCAGTTCTTC. Protein product: CASSLGGRSYNEQFF.

The CDR3 here is CASSRSTGDNSPLHF. The CDR3 DNA sequence: TGTGCCAGCAGTCGGTCGACAGGGGATAATTCACCCCTCCACTTT. This chain connects TRBV28 to TRBJ1-6; 8 bases line up with TRBD1. The J segment lost 5 bases and the V segment lost 5 bases, leaving 5 bases of the junction unmatched. The germline V gene encodes CDR1 MDHEN and CDR2 SYDVKM. The CDR3 contains 15 residues.